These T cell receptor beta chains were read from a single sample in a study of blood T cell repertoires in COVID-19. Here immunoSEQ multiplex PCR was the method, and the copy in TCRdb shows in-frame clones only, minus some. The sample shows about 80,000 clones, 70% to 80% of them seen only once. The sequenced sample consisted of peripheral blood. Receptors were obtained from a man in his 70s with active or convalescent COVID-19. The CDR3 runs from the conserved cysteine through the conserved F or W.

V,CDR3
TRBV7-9,CASSPDKSYEQYF
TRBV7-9,CASGQGSTGELFF
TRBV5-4,CASSDNQETQYF
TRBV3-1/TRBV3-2,CASSQDGFQGPNIQYF
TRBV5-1,CASSSTSATGELFF
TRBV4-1,CASSLQIGSYEQYF
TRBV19,CASTGAGNTIYF
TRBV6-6,CASTADRVRYYGYTF
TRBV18,CASSHTQGYEQYF
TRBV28,CASSSGQGGNQPQHF
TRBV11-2,CASSLTLTGPLRGEAFF
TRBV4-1,CASSHYKTDNYGYTF